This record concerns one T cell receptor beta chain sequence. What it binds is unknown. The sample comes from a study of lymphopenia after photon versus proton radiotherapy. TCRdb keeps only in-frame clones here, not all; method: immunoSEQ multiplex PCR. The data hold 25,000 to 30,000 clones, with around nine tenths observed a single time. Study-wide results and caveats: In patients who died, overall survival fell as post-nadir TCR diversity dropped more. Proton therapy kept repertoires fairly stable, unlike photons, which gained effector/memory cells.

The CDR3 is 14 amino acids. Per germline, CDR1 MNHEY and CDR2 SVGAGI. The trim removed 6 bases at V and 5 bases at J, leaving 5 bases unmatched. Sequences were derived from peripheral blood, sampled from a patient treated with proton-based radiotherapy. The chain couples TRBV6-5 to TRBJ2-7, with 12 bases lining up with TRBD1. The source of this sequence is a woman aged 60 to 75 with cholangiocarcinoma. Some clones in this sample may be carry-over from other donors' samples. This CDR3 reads CASSAGTGGNEQYF. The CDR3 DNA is TGTGCCAGCAGCGCAGGGACAGGGGGCAACGAGCAGTACTTC.